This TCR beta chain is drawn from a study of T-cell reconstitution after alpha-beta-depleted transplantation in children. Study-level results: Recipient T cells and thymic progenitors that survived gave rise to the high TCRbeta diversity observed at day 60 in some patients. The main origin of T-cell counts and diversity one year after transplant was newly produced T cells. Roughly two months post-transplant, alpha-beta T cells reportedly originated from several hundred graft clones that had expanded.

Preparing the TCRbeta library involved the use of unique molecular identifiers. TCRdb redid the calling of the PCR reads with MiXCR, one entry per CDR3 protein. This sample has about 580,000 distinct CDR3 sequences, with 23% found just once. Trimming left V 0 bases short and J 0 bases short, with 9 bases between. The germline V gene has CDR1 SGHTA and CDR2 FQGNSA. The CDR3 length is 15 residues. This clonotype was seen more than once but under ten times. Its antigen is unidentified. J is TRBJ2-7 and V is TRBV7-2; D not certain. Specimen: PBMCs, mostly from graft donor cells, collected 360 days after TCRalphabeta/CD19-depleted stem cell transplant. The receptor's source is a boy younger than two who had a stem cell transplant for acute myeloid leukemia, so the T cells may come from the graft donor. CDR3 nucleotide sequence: TGTGCCAGCAGCTTAGCGAGGCAAGCCTCCTACGAGCAGTACTTC. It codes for CASSLARQASYEQYF.